The rows below give T cell receptor beta chains drawn from one sample of a study of blood T cell repertoires in COVID-19. The data were produced by immunoSEQ multiplex PCR, yet TCRdb's version contains in-frame clones alone and is incomplete. The sample yields some 220,000 clones, about 88% seen once. The sequencing sample was made of PBMCs or T cells enriched from blood (not recorded which). Every receptor here comes from a woman in her thirties who had recovered from COVID-19. Both conserved end residues are part of each CDR3. D genes are given only for firm matches. For some rows the clone size is stated as once, few or many, or as a class when expanded; others skip it.

clone size: -
V gene: TRBV11-2
J gene: TRBJ1-6
D gene: -
CDR3 protein: CASSWSRGDSPLHF
CDR3 DNA: TGTGCCAGCAGCTGGTCCAGGGGTGATTCACCCCTCCACTTT

clone size: -
V gene: TRBV11-2
J gene: TRBJ2-5
D gene: -
CDR3 protein: CASRLVGGPYETQYF
CDR3 DNA: TGTGCCAGCAGATTGGTGGGGGGGCCATACGAGACCCAGTACTTC

clone size: -
V gene: TRBV5-1
J gene: TRBJ2-6
D gene: TRBD2
CDR3 protein: CASSLRGGQSGANVLTF
CDR3 DNA: TGCGCCAGCAGCTTGCGGGGGGGCCAGTCTGGGGCCAACGTCCTGACTTTC

clone size: -
V gene: TRBV18
J gene: TRBJ1-5
D gene: TRBD1
CDR3 protein: CASSLYRGEQPQHF
CDR3 DNA: TGTGCCAGCTCACTTTACAGGGGCGAACAGCCCCAGCATTTT

clone size: many
V gene: TRBV10-3
J gene: TRBJ2-2
D gene: -
CDR3 protein: CASGAEGYSNTGELFF
CDR3 DNA: TGTGCCAGCGGGGCGGAGGGATACTCGAACACCGGGGAGCTGTTTTTT

clone size: -
V gene: TRBV19
J gene: TRBJ2-2
D gene: -
CDR3 protein: CASSILPPGELFF
CDR3 DNA: TGTGCCAGTAGTATCCTACCACCCGGGGAGCTGTTTTTT

clone size: -
V gene: TRBV2
J gene: TRBJ2-7
D gene: TRBD1
CDR3 protein: CASRNRGRSYEQYF
CDR3 DNA: TGTGCCAGCAGGAACAGGGGGCGCTCCTACGAGCAGTACTTC

clone size: -
V gene: TRBV10-3
J gene: TRBJ1-1
D gene: -
CDR3 protein: CATRLNTEAFF
CDR3 DNA: TGTGCCACCAGACTTAACACTGAAGCTTTCTTT

clone size: -
V gene: TRBV7-9
J gene: TRBJ2-4
D gene: -
CDR3 protein: CASSYPGASKNIQYF
CDR3 DNA: TGTGCCAGCAGCTATCCAGGTGCTTCCAAAAACATTCAGTACTTC

clone size: -
V gene: TRBV6-2/TRBV6-3
J gene: TRBJ1-5
D gene: TRBD1
CDR3 protein: CASSQDRAGNQPQHF
CDR3 DNA: TGTGCCAGCAGTCAAGACAGGGCAGGCAATCAGCCCCAGCATTTT

clone size: few
V gene: TRBV4-3
J gene: TRBJ2-5
D gene: -
CDR3 protein: CASSQDRGSNRETQYF
CDR3 DNA: TGCGCCAGCAGCCAAGACCGGGGGTCCAATCGAGAGACCCAGTACTTC

clone size: -
V gene: TRBV10-3
J gene: TRBJ2-5
D gene: -
CDR3 protein: CAISVADQETQYF
CDR3 DNA: TGTGCCATCAGTGTAGCGGATCAAGAGACCCAGTACTTC

clone size: -
V gene: TRBV18
J gene: TRBJ1-5
D gene: TRBD1
CDR3 protein: CASSPTGGGGQPQHF
CDR3 DNA: TGTGCCAGCTCACCGACAGGGGGAGGCGGTCAGCCCCAGCATTTT

clone size: many
V gene: TRBV7-9
J gene: TRBJ1-5
D gene: -
CDR3 protein: CASSLGGGLDQPQHF
CDR3 DNA: TGTGCCAGCAGCTTAGGGGGAGGCCTCGATCAGCCCCAGCATTTT

clone size: -
V gene: TRBV5-1
J gene: TRBJ2-5
D gene: -
CDR3 protein: CASSQPGQVGGTQYF
CDR3 DNA: TGCGCCAGCAGCCAACCTGGACAGGTCGGGGGGACCCAGTACTTC

clone size: -
V gene: TRBV14
J gene: TRBJ1-6
D gene: -
CDR3 protein: CASSQTGYSPLHF
CDR3 DNA: TGTGCCAGCAGCCAAACGGGGTATTCACCCCTCCACTTT

clone size: -
V gene: TRBV7-8
J gene: TRBJ2-3
D gene: TRBD1
CDR3 protein: CASSFPSPGTGYGTQYF
CDR3 DNA: TGTGCCAGCAGCTTCCCCAGTCCCGGGACAGGATATGGTACGCAGTATTTT

clone size: once
V gene: TRBV7-6
J gene: TRBJ2-7
D gene: -
CDR3 protein: CASSLLYSYEQYF
CDR3 DNA: TGTGCCAGCAGCTTACTTTATTCCTACGAGCAGTACTTC

clone size: -
V gene: TRBV4-2
J gene: TRBJ1-3
D gene: -
CDR3 protein: CASSQQARSGNTIYF
CDR3 DNA: TGTGCCAGCAGCCAACAGGCTCGCTCTGGAAACACCATATATTTT

clone size: -
V gene: TRBV9
J gene: TRBJ1-4
D gene: -
CDR3 protein: CASSPPTATNEKLFF
CDR3 DNA: TGTGCCAGCAGCCCACCTACAGCAACTAATGAAAAACTGTTTTTT

clone size: -
V gene: TRBV11-1
J gene: TRBJ2-7
D gene: -
CDR3 protein: CASSLQRVSYEQYF
CDR3 DNA: TGTGCCAGCAGCTTACAGAGGGTCTCCTACGAGCAGTACTTC

clone size: many
V gene: TRBV4-1
J gene: TRBJ1-2
D gene: -
CDR3 protein: CASSQESASGVGYTF
CDR3 DNA: TGCGCCAGCAGCCAAGAATCGGCTAGCGGGGTTGGCTACACCTTC

clone size: -
V gene: TRBV7-2
J gene: TRBJ2-7
D gene: TRBD2
CDR3 protein: CASSLGGGVQQYF
CDR3 DNA: TGTGCCAGCAGCTTAGGGGGAGGGGTCCAGCAGTACTTC

clone size: -
V gene: TRBV7-2
J gene: TRBJ2-1
D gene: TRBD1
CDR3 protein: CASTQTSGGNEQFF
CDR3 DNA: TGTGCCAGCACCCAGACCTCAGGGGGCAATGAGCAGTTCTTC

clone size: -
V gene: TRBV11-2
J gene: TRBJ1-3
D gene: TRBD1
CDR3 protein: CASSQDRAGNTIYF
CDR3 DNA: TGTGCCAGCAGCCAAGACAGGGCTGGAAACACCATATATTTT

clone size: once
V gene: TRBV7-9
J gene: TRBJ2-3
D gene: TRBD1
CDR3 protein: CASSLGTGGYPDTQYF
CDR3 DNA: TGTGCCAGCAGCCTCGGGACAGGTGGTTATCCAGATACGCAGTATTTT

clone size: -
V gene: TRBV5-1
J gene: TRBJ1-2
D gene: -
CDR3 protein: CASSPTGRGNYGYTF
CDR3 DNA: TGCGCCAGCAGCCCCACGGGGAGGGGTAACTATGGCTACACCTTC

clone size: -
V gene: TRBV5-4
J gene: TRBJ2-3
D gene: TRBD1
CDR3 protein: CASSLEDRITDTQYF
CDR3 DNA: TGTGCCAGCAGCTTGGAGGACAGGATCACAGATACGCAGTATTTT

clone size: once
V gene: TRBV7-9
J gene: TRBJ1-2
D gene: -
CDR3 protein: CASSTGNYGYTF
CDR3 DNA: TGTGCCAGCAGCACAGGGAACTATGGCTACACCTTC

clone size: -
V gene: TRBV5-1
J gene: TRBJ2-5
D gene: TRBD1
CDR3 protein: CASSPDRGQETQYF
CDR3 DNA: TGCGCCAGCAGCCCGGACAGGGGGCAAGAGACCCAGTACTTC

clone size: -
V gene: TRBV7-2
J gene: TRBJ1-1
D gene: -
CDR3 protein: CASSLGGMTRGTEAFF
CDR3 DNA: TGTGCCAGCAGCTTAGGTGGAATGACGAGAGGCACTGAAGCTTTCTTT

clone size: -
V gene: TRBV5-1
J gene: TRBJ2-1
D gene: -
CDR3 protein: CASSTGGDNEQFF
CDR3 DNA: TGCGCCAGCAGCACCGGCGGAGACAATGAGCAGTTCTTC

clone size: once
V gene: TRBV7-2
J gene: TRBJ1-3
D gene: -
CDR3 protein: CASSLWHSGNTIYF
CDR3 DNA: TGTGCCAGCAGCTTATGGCACTCTGGAAACACCATATATTTT

clone size: once
V gene: TRBV27
J gene: TRBJ2-1
D gene: TRBD1
CDR3 protein: CASSSPPQGWDEQFF
CDR3 DNA: TGTGCCAGCAGTTCCCCCCCACAGGGGTGGGATGAGCAGTTCTTC

clone size: -
V gene: TRBV28
J gene: TRBJ2-7
D gene: TRBD1
CDR3 protein: CASSTGGSSYEQYF
CDR3 DNA: TGTGCCAGCAGTACAGGGGGTAGCTCCTACGAGCAGTACTTC

clone size: -
V gene: TRBV6-1
J gene: TRBJ1-3
D gene: -
CDR3 protein: CASSEALGGSSSGNTIYF
CDR3 DNA: TGTGCCAGCAGTGAAGCGCTCGGGGGGTCGAGCTCTGGAAACACCATATATTTT

clone size: -
V gene: TRBV18
J gene: TRBJ2-7
D gene: -
CDR3 protein: CASSPEGGEEYEQYF
CDR3 DNA: TGTGCCAGCTCACCGGAGGGGGGGGAGGAGTACGAGCAGTACTTC

clone size: once
V gene: TRBV4-1
J gene: TRBJ1-2
D gene: -
CDR3 protein: CASSQDKPEAGSYGYTF
CDR3 DNA: TGCGCCAGCAGCCAAGATAAGCCCGAGGCAGGGTCTTATGGCTACACCTTC